This T cell receptor (beta chain) was documented in a study of shared clonotypes between healthy human individuals. This CDR3 contains 15 residues. The V end lost 0 bases, the J end lost 3 bases, and 13 bases lay between the germline ends. Looked up from germline, CDR1 is SGHRS and CDR2 is YFSETQ. Points from the study as a whole: Limited genetic and exposure-history diversity came from having few donors. Across subsets, estimated richness was generally greater for naive than for memory populations.

A word on this clone: The antigen is undetermined.

Authors' processing steps: In the immunoSEQ data, sequences were junction-only and lacked quality scores, so filtering differed. TCRdb's copy holds only in-frame clones and misses some; the assay was immunoSEQ multiplex PCR. D and trimming were read from the DNA, whereas the V and J calls and clone size are those reported in that table. The sample includes millions of clones, 95% of them seen just once. The study separated CD4+ cells into CD45RA+ naive and CD45RA-negative memory subsets. Sequencing used naive CD4+ T cells sorted from blood. Specified subset: CD45RA+ positively selected. The source of this sequence is a man aged 18 to 30 in good health. This chain connects TRBV5-1 to TRBJ2-7; D perhaps matches TRBD1 (5 bases). In DNA, the CDR3 is TGCGCCAGCAGCTTGGGTCTCACGCAGGGCTACGAGCAGTACTTC. Translation: CASSLGLTQGYEQYF.